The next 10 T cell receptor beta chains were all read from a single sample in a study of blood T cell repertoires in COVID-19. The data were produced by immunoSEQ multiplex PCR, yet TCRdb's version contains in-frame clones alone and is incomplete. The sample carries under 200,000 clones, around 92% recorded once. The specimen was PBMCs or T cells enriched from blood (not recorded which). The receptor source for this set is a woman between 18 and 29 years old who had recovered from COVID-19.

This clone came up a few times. The CDR3 here is CASSQEVGQGARYGYTF. CDR3 nucleotide sequence: TGCGCCAGCAGCCAAGAAGTAGGACAGGGGGCCCGCTATGGCTACACCTTC. This chain uses TRBV4-1 with TRBJ1-2; 11 bases map to TRBD1. CDR1 is MGHRA, CDR2 YSYEKL, per germline. The V and J ends lost 0 bases and 4 bases, in that order; junction bases with no gene match: 7. CDR3 size: 17 residues.

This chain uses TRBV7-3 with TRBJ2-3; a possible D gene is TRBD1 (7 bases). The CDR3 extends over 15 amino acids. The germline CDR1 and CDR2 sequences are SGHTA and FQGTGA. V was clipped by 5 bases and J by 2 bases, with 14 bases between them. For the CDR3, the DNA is TGTGCCAGCAGCAACTCAGGGGGACTCACAGATACGCAGTATTTT. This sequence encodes CASSNSGGLTDTQYF. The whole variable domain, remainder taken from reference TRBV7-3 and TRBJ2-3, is GAGVSQTPSNKVTEKGKYVELRCDPISGHTALYWYRQSLGQGPEFLIYFQGTGAADDSGLPNDRFFAVRPEGSVSTLKIQRTERGDSAVYLCASSNSGGLTDTQYFGPGTRLTVL.

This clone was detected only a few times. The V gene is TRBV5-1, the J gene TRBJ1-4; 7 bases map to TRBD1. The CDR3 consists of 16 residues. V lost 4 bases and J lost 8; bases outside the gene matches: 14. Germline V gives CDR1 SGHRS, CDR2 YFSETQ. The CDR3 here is CASSPGGGRAGEKLFF. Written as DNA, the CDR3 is TGCGCCAGCAGCCCCGGAGGGGGCAGGGCGGGCGAAAAACTGTTTTTT. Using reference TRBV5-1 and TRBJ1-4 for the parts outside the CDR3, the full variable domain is KAGVTQTPRYLIKTRGQQVTLSCSPISGHRSVSWYQQTPGQGLQFLFEYFSETQRNKGNFPGRFSGRQFSNSRSEMNVSTLELGDSALYLCASSPGGGRAGEKLFFGSGTQLSVL.

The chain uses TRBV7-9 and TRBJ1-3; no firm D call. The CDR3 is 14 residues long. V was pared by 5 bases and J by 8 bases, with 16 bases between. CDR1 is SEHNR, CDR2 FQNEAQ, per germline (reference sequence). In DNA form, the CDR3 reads TGTGCCAGCAGCCCCCGAAGGGTGGGAGACACCATATATTTT. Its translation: CASSPRRVGDTIYF.

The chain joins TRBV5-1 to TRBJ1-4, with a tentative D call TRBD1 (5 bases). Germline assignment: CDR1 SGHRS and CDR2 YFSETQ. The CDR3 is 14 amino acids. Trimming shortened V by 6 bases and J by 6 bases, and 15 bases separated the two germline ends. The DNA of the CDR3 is TGCGCCAGCAAGGGGTGGGGTTCCGATGAAAAACTGTTTTTT. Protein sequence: CASKGWGSDEKLFF. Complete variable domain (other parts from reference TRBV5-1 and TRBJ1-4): KAGVTQTPRYLIKTRGQQVTLSCSPISGHRSVSWYQQTPGQGLQFLFEYFSETQRNKGNFPGRFSGRQFSNSRSEMNVSTLELGDSALYLCASKGWGSDEKLFFGSGTQLSVL.

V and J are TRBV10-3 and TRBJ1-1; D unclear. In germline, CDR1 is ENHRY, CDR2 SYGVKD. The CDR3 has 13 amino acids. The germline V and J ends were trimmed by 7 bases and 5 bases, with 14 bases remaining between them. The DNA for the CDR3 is TGTGCCATCACGCCGGCCCCGAGGACTGAAGCTTTCTTT. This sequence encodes CAITPAPRTEAFF.

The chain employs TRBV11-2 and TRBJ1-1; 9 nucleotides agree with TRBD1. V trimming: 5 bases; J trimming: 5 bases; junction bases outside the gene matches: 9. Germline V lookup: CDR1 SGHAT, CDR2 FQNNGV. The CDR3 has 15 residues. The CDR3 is CASSPRTGEGTEAFF. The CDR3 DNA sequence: TGTGCCAGCAGCCCTCGGACAGGGGAAGGAACTGAAGCTTTCTTT.

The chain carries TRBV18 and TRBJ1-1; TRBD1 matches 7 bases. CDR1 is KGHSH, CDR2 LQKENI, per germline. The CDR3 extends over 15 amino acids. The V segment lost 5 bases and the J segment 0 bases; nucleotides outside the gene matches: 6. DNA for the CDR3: TGTGCCAGCTCAACCTCGGACAGGATGAACACTGAAGCTTTCTTT. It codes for CASSTSDRMNTEAFF.

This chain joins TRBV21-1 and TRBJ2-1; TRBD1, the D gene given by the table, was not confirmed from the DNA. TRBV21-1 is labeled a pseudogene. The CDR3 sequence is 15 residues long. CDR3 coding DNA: TGTGCCAGCAGCAAAGGAAAAACAGGGGGCAATGAGCAGTTCTTC. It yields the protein CASSKGKTGGNEQFF.

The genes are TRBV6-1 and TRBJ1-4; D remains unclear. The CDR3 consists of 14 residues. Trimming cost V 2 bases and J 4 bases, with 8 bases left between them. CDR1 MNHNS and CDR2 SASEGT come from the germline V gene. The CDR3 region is CASSEMGDNEKLFF. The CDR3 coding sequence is TGTGCCAGCAGTGAAATGGGAGATAATGAAAAACTGTTTTTT.